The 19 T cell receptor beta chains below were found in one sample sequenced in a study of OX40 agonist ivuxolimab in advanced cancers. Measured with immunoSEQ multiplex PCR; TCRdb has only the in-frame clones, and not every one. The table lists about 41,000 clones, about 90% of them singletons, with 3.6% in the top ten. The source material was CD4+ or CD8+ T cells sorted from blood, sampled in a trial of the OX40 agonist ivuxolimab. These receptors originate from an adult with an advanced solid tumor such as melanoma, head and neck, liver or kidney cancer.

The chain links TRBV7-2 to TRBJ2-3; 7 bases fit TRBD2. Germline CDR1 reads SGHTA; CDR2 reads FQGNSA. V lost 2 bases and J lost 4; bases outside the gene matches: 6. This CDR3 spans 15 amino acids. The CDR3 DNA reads TGTGCCAGCAGCTTATTGATGGGAGGGGCAGATACGCAGTATTTT. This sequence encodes CASSLLMGGADTQYF.

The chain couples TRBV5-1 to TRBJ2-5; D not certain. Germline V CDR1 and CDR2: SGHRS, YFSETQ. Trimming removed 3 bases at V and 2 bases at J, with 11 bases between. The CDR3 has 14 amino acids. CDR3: CASSSLTVQETQYF. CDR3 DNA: TGCGCCAGCAGCTCATTGACGGTTCAAGAGACCCAGTACTTC.

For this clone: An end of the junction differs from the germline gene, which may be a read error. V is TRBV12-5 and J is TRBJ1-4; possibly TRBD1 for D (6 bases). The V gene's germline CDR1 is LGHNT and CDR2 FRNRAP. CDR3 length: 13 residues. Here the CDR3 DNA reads TGTGCTAGTGGTTTGGAATCGGTGGGACACCCACTTTTT. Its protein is CASGLESVGHPLF.

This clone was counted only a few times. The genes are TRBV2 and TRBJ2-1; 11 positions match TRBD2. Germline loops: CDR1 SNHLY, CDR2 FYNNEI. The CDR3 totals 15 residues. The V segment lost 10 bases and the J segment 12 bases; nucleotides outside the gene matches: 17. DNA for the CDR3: TGTGCCACCTCTCAAACGATACTAGCGGGAGTAGGGCAGTTCTTC. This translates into CATSQTILAGVGQFF.

The CDR3 loop is CASSLEEVGRRNTEAFF. CDR3 in DNA: TGTGCCAGCAGCTTAGAGGAGGTGGGCAGGAGGAACACTGAAGCTTTCTTT. The chain recombines TRBV11-3 with TRBJ1-1; D gene uncertain. The CDR3 runs 17 residues. From germline, CDR1 is SGHNT and CDR2 YENEEA. The V end was cut by 0 bases, the J end by 1 base, with 15 bases between.

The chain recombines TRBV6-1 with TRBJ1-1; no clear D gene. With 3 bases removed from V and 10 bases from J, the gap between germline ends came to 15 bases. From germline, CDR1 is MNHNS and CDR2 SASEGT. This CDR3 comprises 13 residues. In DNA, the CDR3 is TGTGCCAGCAGTGAGTTCTTGGATTCTGGAGCTTTCTTT. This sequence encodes CASSEFLDSGAFF.

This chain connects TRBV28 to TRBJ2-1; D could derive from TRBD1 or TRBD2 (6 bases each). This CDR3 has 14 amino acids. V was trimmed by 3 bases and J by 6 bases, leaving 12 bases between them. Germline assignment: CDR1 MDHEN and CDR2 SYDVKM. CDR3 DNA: TGTGCCAGCAGTTTTAGGGGGGAGCTCAATGAGCAGTTCTTC. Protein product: CASSFRGELNEQFF. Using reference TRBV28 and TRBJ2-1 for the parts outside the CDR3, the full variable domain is DVKVTQSSRYLVKRTGEKVFLECVQDMDHENMFWYRQDPGLGLRLIYFSYDVKMKEKGDIPEGYSVSREKKERFSLILESASTNQTSMYLCASSFRGELNEQFFGPGTRLTVL.

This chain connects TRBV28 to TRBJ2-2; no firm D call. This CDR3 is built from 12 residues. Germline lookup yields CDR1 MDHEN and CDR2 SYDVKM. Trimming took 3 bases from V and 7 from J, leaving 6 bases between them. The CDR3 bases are TGTGCCAGCAGTTTGAGGCTCGGGGAGCTGTTTTTT. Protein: CASSLRLGELFF. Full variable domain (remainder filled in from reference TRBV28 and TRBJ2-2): DVKVTQSSRYLVKRTGEKVFLECVQDMDHENMFWYRQDPGLGLRLIYFSYDVKMKEKGDIPEGYSVSREKKERFSLILESASTNQTSMYLCASSLRLGELFFGEGSRLTVL.

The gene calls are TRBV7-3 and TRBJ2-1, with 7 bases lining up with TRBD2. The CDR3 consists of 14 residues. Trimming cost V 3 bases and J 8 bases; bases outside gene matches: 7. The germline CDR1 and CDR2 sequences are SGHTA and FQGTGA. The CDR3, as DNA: TGTGCCAGCAGCTTCGGCGGGAGCAGCGATGAGCAGTTCTTC. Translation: CASSFGGSSDEQFF.

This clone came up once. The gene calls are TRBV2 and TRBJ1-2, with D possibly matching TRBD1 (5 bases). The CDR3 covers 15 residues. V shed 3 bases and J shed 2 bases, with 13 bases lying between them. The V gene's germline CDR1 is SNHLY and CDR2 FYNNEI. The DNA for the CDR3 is TGTGCCAGCAGTGATGTCAGGGTAATGAACTATGGCTACACCTTC. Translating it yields CASSDVRVMNYGYTF.

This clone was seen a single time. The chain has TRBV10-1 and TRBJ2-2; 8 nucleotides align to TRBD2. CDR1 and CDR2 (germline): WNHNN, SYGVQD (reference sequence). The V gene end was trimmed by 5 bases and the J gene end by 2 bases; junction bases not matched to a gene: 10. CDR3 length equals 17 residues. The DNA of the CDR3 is TGCGCCAGCAGTAAGCCCCGGGAGGGGGTAAACACCGGGGAGCTGTTTTTT. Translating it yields CASSKPREGVNTGELFF.

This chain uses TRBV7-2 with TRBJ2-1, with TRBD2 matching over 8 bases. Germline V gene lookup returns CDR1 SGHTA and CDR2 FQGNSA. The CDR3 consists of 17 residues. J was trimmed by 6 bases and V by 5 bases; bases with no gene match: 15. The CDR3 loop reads CASSDGTRDPWGNEQFF. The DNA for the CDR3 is TGTGCCAGCAGCGACGGGACTAGAGATCCTTGGGGCAATGAGCAGTTCTTC.

The chain's CDR3 is CASSIGGTNTQPQHF. The DNA for the CDR3 is TGTGCCAGTAGTATAGGGGGGACTAATACTCAGCCCCAGCATTTT. J is TRBJ1-5 and V is TRBV19, with D possibly being TRBD1 (5 bases). The V end was cut by 1 base, the J end by 6 bases, with 13 bases between. CDR1 is LNHDA, CDR2 SQIVND, per germline (reference sequence). The CDR3 contains 15 residues. Full variable domain (remainder filled in from reference TRBV19 and TRBJ1-5): DGGITQSPKYLFRKEGQNVTLSCEQNLNHDAMYWYRQDPGQGLRLIYYSQIVNDFQKGDIAEGYSVSREKKESFPLTVTSAQKNPTAFYLCASSIGGTNTQPQHFGDGTRLSIL.

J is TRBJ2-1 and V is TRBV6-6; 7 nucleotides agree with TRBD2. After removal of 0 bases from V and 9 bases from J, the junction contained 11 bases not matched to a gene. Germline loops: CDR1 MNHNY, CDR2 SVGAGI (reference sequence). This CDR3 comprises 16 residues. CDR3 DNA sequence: TGTGCCAGCAGTTACTCGTGGACTAGTTTTGTCCCTGAGCAGTTCTTC. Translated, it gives CASSYSWTSFVPEQFF.

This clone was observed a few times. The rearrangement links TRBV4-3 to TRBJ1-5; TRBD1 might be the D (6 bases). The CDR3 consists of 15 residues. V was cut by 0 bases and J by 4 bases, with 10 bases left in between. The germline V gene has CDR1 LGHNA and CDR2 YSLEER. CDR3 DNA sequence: TGCGCCAGCAGCCAAGATACAGGGACGAATCAGCCCCAGCATTTT. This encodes CASSQDTGTNQPQHF.

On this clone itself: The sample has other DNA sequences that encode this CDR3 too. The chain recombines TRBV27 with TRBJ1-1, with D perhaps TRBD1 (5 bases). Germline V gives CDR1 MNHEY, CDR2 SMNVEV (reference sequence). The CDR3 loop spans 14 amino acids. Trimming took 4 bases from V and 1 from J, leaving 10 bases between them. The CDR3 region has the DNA TGTGCCAGCAGTTGGGTGGGGGGGAACACTGAAGCTTTCTTT. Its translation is CASSWVGGNTEAFF.

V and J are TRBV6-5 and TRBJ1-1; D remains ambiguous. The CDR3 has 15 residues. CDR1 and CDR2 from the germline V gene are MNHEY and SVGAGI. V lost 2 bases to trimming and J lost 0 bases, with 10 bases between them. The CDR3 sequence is CASSYDFYLNTEAFF. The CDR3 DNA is TGTGCCAGCAGTTACGATTTCTACTTGAACACTGAAGCTTTCTTT.

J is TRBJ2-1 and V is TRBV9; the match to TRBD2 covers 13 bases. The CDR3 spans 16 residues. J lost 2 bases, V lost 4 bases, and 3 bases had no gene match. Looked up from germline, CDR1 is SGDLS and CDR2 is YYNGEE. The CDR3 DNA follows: TGTGCCAGCAGCACTAGCGGGAGGGGGACCTACAATGAGCAGTTCTTC. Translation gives CASSTSGRGTYNEQFF.

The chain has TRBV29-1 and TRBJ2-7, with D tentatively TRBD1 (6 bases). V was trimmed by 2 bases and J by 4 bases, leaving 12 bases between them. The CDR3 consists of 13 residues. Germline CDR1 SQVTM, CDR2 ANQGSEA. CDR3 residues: CSVESPTGYEQYF. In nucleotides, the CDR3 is TGCAGCGTTGAATCCCCCACAGGGTACGAGCAGTACTTC.